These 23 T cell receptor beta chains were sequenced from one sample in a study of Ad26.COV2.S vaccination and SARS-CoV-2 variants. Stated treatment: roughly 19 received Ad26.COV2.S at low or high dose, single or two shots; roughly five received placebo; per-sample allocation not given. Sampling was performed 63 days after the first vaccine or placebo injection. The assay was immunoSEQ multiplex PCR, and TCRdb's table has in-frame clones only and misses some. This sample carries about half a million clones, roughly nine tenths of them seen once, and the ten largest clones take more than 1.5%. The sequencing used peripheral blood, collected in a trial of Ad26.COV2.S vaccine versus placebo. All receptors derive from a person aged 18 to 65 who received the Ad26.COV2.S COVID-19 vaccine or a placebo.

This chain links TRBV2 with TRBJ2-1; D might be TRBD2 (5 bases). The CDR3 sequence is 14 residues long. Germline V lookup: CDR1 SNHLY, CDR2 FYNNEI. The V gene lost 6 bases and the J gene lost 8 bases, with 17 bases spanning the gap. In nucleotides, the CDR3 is TGTGCCAGCAGAGTAGACCCAACCGGGGATGAGCAGTTCTTC. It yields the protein CASRVDPTGDEQFF.

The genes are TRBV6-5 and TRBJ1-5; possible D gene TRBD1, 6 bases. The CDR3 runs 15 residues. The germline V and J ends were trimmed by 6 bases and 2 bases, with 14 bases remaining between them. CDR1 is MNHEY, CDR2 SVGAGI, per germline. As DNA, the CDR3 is TGTGCCAGCAGGCCTGCTGGACAGCGCAATCAGCCCCAGCATTTT. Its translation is CASRPAGQRNQPQHF.

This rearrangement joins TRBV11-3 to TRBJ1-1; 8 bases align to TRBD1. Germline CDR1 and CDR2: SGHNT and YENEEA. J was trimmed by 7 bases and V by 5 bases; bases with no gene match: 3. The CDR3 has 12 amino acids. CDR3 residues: CASSGQGNEAFF. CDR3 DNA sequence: TGTGCCAGCAGCGGACAGGGCAATGAAGCTTTCTTT.

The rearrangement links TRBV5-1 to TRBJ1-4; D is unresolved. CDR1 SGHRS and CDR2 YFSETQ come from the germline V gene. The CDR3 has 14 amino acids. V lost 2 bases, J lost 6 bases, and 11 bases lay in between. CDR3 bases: TGCGCCAGCAGCTTCGGAAACAGCTATGAAAAACTGTTTTTT. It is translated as CASSFGNSYEKLFF.

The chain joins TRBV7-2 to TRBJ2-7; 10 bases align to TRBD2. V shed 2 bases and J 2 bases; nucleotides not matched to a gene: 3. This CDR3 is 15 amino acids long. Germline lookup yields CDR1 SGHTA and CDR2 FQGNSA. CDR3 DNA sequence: TGTGCCAGCAGCTTAAGCCTAGCGGGAGCCTACGAGCAGTACTTC. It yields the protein CASSLSLAGAYEQYF.

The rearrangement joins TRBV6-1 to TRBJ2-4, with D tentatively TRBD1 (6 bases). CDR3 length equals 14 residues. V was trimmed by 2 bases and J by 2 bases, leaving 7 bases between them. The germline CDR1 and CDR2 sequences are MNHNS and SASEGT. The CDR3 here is CASSETGTKNIQYF. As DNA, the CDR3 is TGTGCCAGCAGTGAAACAGGGACCAAAAACATTCAGTACTTC.

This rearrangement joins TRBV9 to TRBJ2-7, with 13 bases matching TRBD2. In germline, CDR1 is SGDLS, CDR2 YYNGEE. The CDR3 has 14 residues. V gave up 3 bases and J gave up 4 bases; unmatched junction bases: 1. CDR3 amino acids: CASSAGLAGYEQYF. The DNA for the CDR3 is TGTGCCAGCAGCGCGGGACTAGCGGGATACGAGCAGTACTTC.

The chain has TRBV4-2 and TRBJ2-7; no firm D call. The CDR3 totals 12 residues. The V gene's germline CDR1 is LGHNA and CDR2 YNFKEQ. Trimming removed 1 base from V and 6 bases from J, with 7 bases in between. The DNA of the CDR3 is TGTGCCAGCAGCCAAGGGGCCGGCGAGCAGTACTTC. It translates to CASSQGAGEQYF.

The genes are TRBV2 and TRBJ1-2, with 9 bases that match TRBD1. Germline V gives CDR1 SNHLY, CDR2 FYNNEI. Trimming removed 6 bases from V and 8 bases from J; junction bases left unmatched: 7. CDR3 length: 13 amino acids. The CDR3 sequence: CASRSGQGIGYTF. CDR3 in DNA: TGTGCCAGCAGGTCGGGACAGGGAATCGGCTACACCTTC.

CDR3 DNA: TGTGCCAGCAGCGTAGAGGCAGGGGGTGAAGCTTTCTTT. The encoded protein is CASSVEAGGEAFF. The chain has TRBV7-2 and TRBJ1-1; 7 bases map to TRBD1. Germline V gene sequence: CDR1 SGHTA, CDR2 FQGNSA. The CDR3 consists of 13 residues. The V and J ends lost 5 bases and 7 bases, in that order; junction bases with no gene match: 7.

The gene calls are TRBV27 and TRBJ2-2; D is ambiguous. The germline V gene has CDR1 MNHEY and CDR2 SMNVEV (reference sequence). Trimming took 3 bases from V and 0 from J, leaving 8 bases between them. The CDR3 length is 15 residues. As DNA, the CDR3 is TGTGCCAGCAGTTTGTGGCAATCGAACACCGGGGAGCTGTTTTTT. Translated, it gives CASSLWQSNTGELFF.

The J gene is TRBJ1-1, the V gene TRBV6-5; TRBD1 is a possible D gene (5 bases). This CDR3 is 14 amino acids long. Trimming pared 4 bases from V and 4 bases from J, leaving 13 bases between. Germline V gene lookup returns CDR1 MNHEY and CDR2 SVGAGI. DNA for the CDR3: TGTGCCAGCAGTTTAACCACTGACAGCACTGAAGCTTTCTTT. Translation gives CASSLTTDSTEAFF.

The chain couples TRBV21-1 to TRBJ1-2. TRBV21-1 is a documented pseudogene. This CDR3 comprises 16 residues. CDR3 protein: CASSKKCIQGTKGYTF. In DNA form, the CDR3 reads TGTGCCAGCAGCAAAAAGTGTATACAGGGGACTAAAGGCTACACCTTC.

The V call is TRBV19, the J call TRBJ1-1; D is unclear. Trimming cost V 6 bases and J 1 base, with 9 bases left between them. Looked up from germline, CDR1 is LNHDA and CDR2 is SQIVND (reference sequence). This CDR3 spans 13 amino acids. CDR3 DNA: TGTGCCAGTAGAGGACGGAAGAACACTGAAGCTTTCTTT. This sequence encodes CASRGRKNTEAFF.

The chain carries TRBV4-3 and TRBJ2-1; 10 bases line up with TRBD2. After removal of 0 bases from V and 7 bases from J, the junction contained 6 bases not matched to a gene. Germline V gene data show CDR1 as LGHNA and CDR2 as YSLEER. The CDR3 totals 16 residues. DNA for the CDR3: TGCGCCAGCAGCCAAGATGGTAGCGGGGGGTATAATGAGCAGTTCTTC. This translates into CASSQDGSGGYNEQFF.

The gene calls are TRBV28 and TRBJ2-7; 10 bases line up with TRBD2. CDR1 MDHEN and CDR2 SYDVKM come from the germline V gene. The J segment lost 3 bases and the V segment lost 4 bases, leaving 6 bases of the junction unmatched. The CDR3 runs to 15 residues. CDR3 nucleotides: TGTGCCAGCAGTTCCCTGAGCGGGAGGGTCTACGAGCAGTACTTC. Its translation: CASSSLSGRVYEQYF.

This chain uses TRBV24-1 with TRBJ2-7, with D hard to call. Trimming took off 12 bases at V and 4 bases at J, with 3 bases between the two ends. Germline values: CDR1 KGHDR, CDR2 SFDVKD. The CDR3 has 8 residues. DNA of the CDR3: TGTGCCCGATACGAGCAGTACTTC. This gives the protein CARYEQYF.

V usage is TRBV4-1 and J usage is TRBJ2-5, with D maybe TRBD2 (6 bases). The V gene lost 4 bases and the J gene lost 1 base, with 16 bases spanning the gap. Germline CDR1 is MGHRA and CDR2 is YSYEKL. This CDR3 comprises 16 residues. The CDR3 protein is CASSRDRLGIQETQYF. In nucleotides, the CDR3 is TGCGCCAGCAGCCGGGACCGACTAGGGATCCAAGAGACCCAGTACTTC.

The DNA of the CDR3 is TGTGCCAGCAGCTTGGTGGCAGTCAATCAGCCCCAGCATTTT. The encoded protein is CASSLVAVNQPQHF. This chain connects TRBV7-2 to TRBJ1-5; D gene unclear. The V gene's germline CDR1 is SGHTA and CDR2 FQGNSA. The V gene lost 3 bases and the J gene lost 3 bases, with 9 bases spanning the gap. CDR3 length: 14 residues.

CDR3 sequence (DNA): TGTGCCAGCAGCCAACAGACATTGGGGAACTATGGCTACACCTTC. Its protein is CASSQQTLGNYGYTF. The chain uses TRBV3-1 (or the pseudogene TRBV3-2) and TRBJ1-2, with unresolved D. The V gene lost 2 bases and the J gene lost 2 bases, with 12 bases spanning the gap. The germline V gene has CDR1 LGHDT and CDR2 YNNKEL (reference sequence). CDR3 length equals 15 residues.

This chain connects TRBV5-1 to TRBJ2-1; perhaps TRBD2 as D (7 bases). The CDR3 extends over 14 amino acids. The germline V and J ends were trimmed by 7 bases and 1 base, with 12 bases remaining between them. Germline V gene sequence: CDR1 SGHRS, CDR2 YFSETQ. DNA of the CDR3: TGCGCCAGCGCGAGGGGGGGATCCTACAATGAGCAGTTCTTC. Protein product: CASARGGSYNEQFF.

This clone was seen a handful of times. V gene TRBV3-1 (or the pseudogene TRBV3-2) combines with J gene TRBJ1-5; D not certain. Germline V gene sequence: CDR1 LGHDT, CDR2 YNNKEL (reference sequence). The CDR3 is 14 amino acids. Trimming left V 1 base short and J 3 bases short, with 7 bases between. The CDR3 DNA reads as TGTGCCAGCAGCCAAGGGACCTACAATCAGCCCCAGCATTTT. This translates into CASSQGTYNQPQHF.

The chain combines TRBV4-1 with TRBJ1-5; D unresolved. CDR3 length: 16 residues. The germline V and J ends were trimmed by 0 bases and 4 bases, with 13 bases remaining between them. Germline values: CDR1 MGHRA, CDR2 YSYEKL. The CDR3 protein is CASSQEIRQLNQPQHF. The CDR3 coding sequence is TGCGCCAGCAGCCAAGAGATCAGGCAACTAAATCAGCCCCAGCATTTT.